This is a list of T cell receptor beta chains from one sample in a study of T cell changes during pregnancy in multiple sclerosis. TCRdb keeps only in-frame clones here, not all; method: immunoSEQ multiplex PCR. The table lists more than 35,000 clones, about 90% of them singletons. The material sequenced was CD4+ T cells from peripheral blood mononuclear cells, taken before pregnancy. Every receptor here comes from a female donor with multiple sclerosis, enrolled in a pregnancy study. Each CDR3 is given with its conserved first and last residue. Each record gives: V gene, J gene, D gene, clone size, CDR3 protein, CDR3 DNA. The D gene is left open where the match is weak. Expanded clones are given a class, and other clones once, few, many or no size at all.

>TRBV7-3|TRBJ2-1|.|.
CASSLFLGTYNEQFF
TGTGCCAGCAGCTTATTTCTCGGGACTTACAATGAGCAGTTCTTC
>TRBV4-3|TRBJ1-6|.|.
CASSLVGTRGSPLHF
TGCGCCAGCAGCCTAGTTGGGACAAGGGGTTCACCCCTCCACTTT
>TRBV4-2|TRBJ2-5|TRBD2|.
CASSLRDGGGGQETQYF
TGTGCCAGCAGCCTCCGGGATGGCGGGGGGGGACAAGAGACCCAGTACTTC
>TRBV5-4|TRBJ1-1|.|once
CASSIQTGNTEAFF
TGTGCCAGCAGCATACAGACAGGGAACACTGAAGCTTTCTTT
>TRBV7-2|TRBJ1-5|.|few
CASSLVYGSNQPQHF
TGTGCCAGCAGCTTAGTGTACGGGTCCAATCAGCCCCAGCATTTT
>TRBV30|TRBJ1-6|TRBD1|.
CAWSVIHWGQGPYNSPLHF
TGTGCCTGGAGTGTAATCCATTGGGGACAGGGACCCTATAATTCACCCCTCCACTTT
>TRBV27|TRBJ2-1|.|.
CASSPQDWYYNEQFF
TGTGCCAGCAGTCCCCAGGATTGGTACTACAATGAGCAGTTCTTC
>TRBV30|TRBJ1-1|.|few
CAWSPTLNTEAFF
TGTGCCTGGAGTCCTACTCTGAACACTGAAGCTTTCTTT
>TRBV27|TRBJ2-7|TRBD1|once
CASSKQGVGHEQYF
TGTGCCAGCAGCAAACAGGGGGTGGGGCACGAGCAGTACTTC
>TRBV18|TRBJ2-5|TRBD1|.
CASSPDRALGQTQYF
TGTGCCAGCTCACCCGACAGGGCCCTGGGTCAGACCCAGTACTTC
>TRBV11-3|TRBJ2-1|TRBD2|.
CASSLERGGYNEQFF
TGTGCCAGCAGCTTAGAGCGGGGGGGGTACAATGAGCAGTTCTTC
>TRBV7-3|TRBJ2-5|.|few
CASSLRNQETQYF
TGTGCCAGCAGCTTGCGGAACCAAGAGACCCAGTACTTC
>TRBV7-9|TRBJ1-2|.|.
CASSLARGSEDGYTF
TGTGCCAGCAGCTTAGCAAGGGGGTCGGAGGATGGCTACACCTTC
>TRBV5-1|TRBJ2-2|TRBD1|.
CASSYRGPDTGELFF
TGCGCCAGCAGCTACAGGGGGCCGGACACCGGGGAGCTGTTTTTT
>TRBV5-1|TRBJ1-6|.|.
CASSLSGRGNSPLHF
TGCGCCAGCAGCTTGAGTGGGAGAGGTAATTCACCCCTCCACTTT
>TRBV9|TRBJ1-1|.|.
CASSRMRRDTEAFF
TGTGCCAGCAGCAGAATGAGGCGGGACACTGAAGCTTTCTTT
>TRBV5-1|TRBJ2-5|.|.
CASSFVGAGPETQYF
TGCGCCAGCAGCTTTGTTGGGGCCGGTCCAGAGACCCAGTACTTC
>TRBV5-1|TRBJ2-2|TRBD2|.
CASSTLSGGVGELFF
TGCGCCAGCAGCACCCTATCGGGGGGAGTCGGGGAGCTGTTTTTT
>TRBV18|TRBJ2-2|.|.
CASSPANRRGNTGELFF
TGTGCCAGCTCACCAGCGAATCGGCGGGGGAACACCGGGGAGCTGTTTTTT
>TRBV5-5|TRBJ2-5|TRBD2|.
CASSLRVQRGVDEETQYF
TGTGCCAGCAGCTTGCGTGTCCAGCGGGGGGTCGACGAAGAGACCCAGTACTTC
>TRBV7-9|TRBJ1-2|.|.
CASSPQVHYGYTF
TGTGCCAGCAGCCCACAGGTTCACTATGGCTACACCTTC
>TRBV19|TRBJ2-5|TRBD1|.
CASSIVTGGQETQYF
TGTGCCAGTAGTATAGTTACAGGGGGTCAAGAGACCCAGTACTTC
>TRBV28|TRBJ1-2|TRBD1|.
CASSPRKYSSGQGSYGYTF
TGTGCCAGCAGTCCCCGGAAGTATTCATCAGGACAGGGATCCTATGGCTACACCTTC
>TRBV5-1|TRBJ1-4|.|.
CASSLGIGGTEEKLFF
TGCGCCAGCAGCTTGGGGATTGGGGGCACAGAAGAAAAACTGTTTTTT
>TRBV9|TRBJ2-5|.|.
CASSARVGTQYF
TGTGCCAGCAGCGCCCGGGTGGGGACCCAGTACTTC
>TRBV21-1|TRBJ2-6|.|.
CASSPGAGANVLTF
TGTGCCAGCAGCCCCGGGGCTGGGGCCAACGTCCTGACTTTC
>TRBV2|TRBJ1-2|TRBD1|.
CASQTGGLFGYTF
TGTGCCAGCCAGACAGGGGGCCTTTTTGGCTACACCTTC
>TRBV5-6|TRBJ1-1|.|.
CASSLQGPYTEAFF
TGTGCCAGCAGCTTACAGGGACCCTACACTGAAGCTTTCTTT
>TRBV7-2|TRBJ1-4|.|.
CASSFSPNEKLFF
TGTGCCAGCAGCTTTAGTCCTAATGAAAAACTGTTTTTT